These 21 T cell receptor beta chains were sequenced from one sample in a study of siplizumab effects on memory and regulatory T cells. The table came from immunoSEQ multiplex PCR; TCRdb's copy has only in-frame clones and leaves some out. The sample contains 65,000 to 90,000 clones, around 93% of which appear only once. Sequencing was performed on CD8+ T cells sorted from blood. The receptors shown here come from a human donor in good health.

V is TRBV11-3 and J is TRBJ2-7; D remains ambiguous. The CDR3 contains 12 residues. V was pared by 4 bases and J by 5 bases, with 9 bases between. CDR1 and CDR2 (germline): SGHNT, YENEEA. The CDR3 region has the DNA TGTGCCAGCAGCTCGGATGGTGACGAGCAGTACTTC. This gives the protein CASSSDGDEQYF.

The DNA for the CDR3 is TGCGCCAGCAGCTTGGGGGGGCGGAGGAACTATGGCTACACCTTC. It codes for CASSLGGRRNYGYTF. The chain is built from TRBV5-1 and TRBJ1-2, with a possible D match to TRBD1 (6 bases). Trimming pared 0 bases from V and 2 bases from J, leaving 11 bases between. Germline CDR1 is SGHRS and CDR2 is YFSETQ. CDR3 length: 15 amino acids.

The rearrangement joins TRBV10-2 to TRBJ2-1, with a possible D match to TRBD2 (7 bases). This CDR3 is 14 amino acids long. Germline lookup yields CDR1 WSHSY and CDR2 SAAADI. V lost 6 bases and J 9 bases, leaving 18 bases between the germline ends. The CDR3 protein is CASRKSGEGGEQFF. The DNA for the CDR3 is TGCGCCAGCAGAAAAAGCGGGGAAGGGGGTGAGCAGTTCTTC.

The J gene is TRBJ1-5, the V gene TRBV27; D gene uncertain. CDR3 length: 13 amino acids. Germline CDR1 reads MNHEY; CDR2 reads SMNVEV (reference sequence). Trimming removed 5 bases from V and 1 base from J, with 6 bases in between. The CDR3 protein is CASSEGSNQPQHF. CDR3 DNA: TGTGCCAGCAGTGAGGGCAGCAATCAGCCCCAGCATTTT.

CDR3 sequence reads: CASSLGLAAQETQYF. For the CDR3, the DNA is TGCGCCAGCAGCCTCGGACTAGCGGCTCAAGAGACCCAGTACTTC. The V gene is TRBV4-3, the J gene TRBJ2-5; 10 nucleotides line up with TRBD2. CDR3 length: 15 residues. Germline CDR1 and CDR2: LGHNA and YSLEER. Unmatched junction bases numbered 4, after V lost 4 bases and J lost 2 bases.

V usage is TRBV9 and J usage is TRBJ2-3; tentatively, D is TRBD2 (5 bases). The CDR3 loop spans 15 amino acids. V lost 0 bases and J 6 bases, leaving 14 bases between the germline ends. The germline CDR1 and CDR2 sequences are SGDLS and YYNGEE. The CDR3 DNA is TGTGCCAGCAGCGTAGGAGACGGAGGAAGTGATACGCAGTATTTT. It encodes CASSVGDGGSDTQYF.

The chain has TRBV15 and TRBJ1-1; TRBD1 might be the D (5 bases). CDR1 and CDR2 (germline): LNHNV, YYDKDF (reference sequence). V dropped 10 bases and J dropped 1 base, with 16 bases sitting between them. CDR3 length: 14 residues. In nucleotides, the CDR3 is TGTGCCATCCAATCGGGGGAGGGGAACACTGAAGCTTTCTTT. This translates into CAIQSGEGNTEAFF.

The chain is built from TRBV7-3 and TRBJ1-1; tentatively, D is TRBD1 (5 bases). The CDR3 covers 14 residues. CDR1 and CDR2 (germline): SGHTA, FQGTGA. V was trimmed by 3 bases and J by 1 base, leaving 9 bases between them. This CDR3 reads CASSLGGTNTEAFF. The CDR3 bases are TGTGCCAGCAGCTTGGGGGGTACGAACACTGAAGCTTTCTTT.

The chain has TRBV11-2 and TRBJ1-5; D not certain. The CDR3 runs to 13 residues. V gave up 5 bases and J gave up 8 bases, with 13 bases separating them. CDR1 SGHAT and CDR2 FQNNGV come from the germline V gene. The CDR3 is CASSLTLDEPQHF. The DNA of the CDR3 is TGTGCCAGCAGCCTAACACTTGACGAGCCCCAGCATTTT. Full variable domain (missing parts from reference TRBV11-2 and TRBJ1-5): EAGVAQSPRYKIIEKRQSVAFWCNPISGHATLYWYQQILGQGPKLLIQFQNNGVVDDSQLPKDRFSAERLKGVDSTLKIQPAKLEDSAVYLCASSLTLDEPQHFGDGTRLSIL.

The chain employs TRBV5-8 and TRBJ1-1, with D perhaps TRBD1 (5 bases). V shed 3 bases and J shed 8 bases, with 17 bases lying between them. CDR1 is SGHTS, CDR2 YDEGEE, per germline. There are 14 residues in the CDR3. The chain's CDR3 is CASSWAERGLEAFF. The CDR3 DNA reads TGTGCCAGCAGCTGGGCAGAAAGGGGCTTAGAAGCTTTCTTT.

As DNA, the CDR3 is TGTGCCAGCAAGTCGGTGGACTTTTTTACCAATGAGCAGTTCTTC. Amino acid sequence: CASKSVDFFTNEQFF. The V call is TRBV27, the J call TRBJ2-1; possible D gene TRBD2, 5 bases. CDR3 length: 15 residues. Trimming removed 7 bases at V and 6 bases at J, with 19 bases between. The germline gives CDR1 MNHEY, CDR2 SMNVEV (reference sequence).

This clone has just a few counts. The chain uses TRBV19 and TRBJ2-7; TRBD2 is a possible D gene (5 bases). The germline V gene encodes CDR1 LNHDA and CDR2 SQIVND (reference sequence). V was pared by 4 bases and J by 2 bases, with 12 bases between. The CDR3 runs 14 residues. In nucleotides, the CDR3 is TGTGCCAGTAGTACCGATTCCGGGGCCTACGAGCAGTACTTC. This codes for CASSTDSGAYEQYF.

This rearrangement joins TRBV19 to TRBJ1-2; D might be TRBD1 (5 bases). The germline V gene has CDR1 LNHDA and CDR2 SQIVND (reference sequence). With 7 bases removed from V and 0 bases from J, the gap between germline ends came to 15 bases. The CDR3 has 15 residues. CDR3 DNA: TGTGCCAGTACCACATGGGGGGGGACTAACTATGGCTACACCTTC. Protein product: CASTTWGGTNYGYTF. The full variable domain, its missing parts supplied by reference TRBV19 and TRBJ1-2, is DGGITQSPKYLFRKEGQNVTLSCEQNLNHDAMYWYRQDPGQGLRLIYYSQIVNDFQKGDIAEGYSVSREKKESFPLTVTSAQKNPTAFYLCASTTWGGTNYGYTFGSGTRLTVV.

The rearrangement links TRBV6-5 to TRBJ1-4, with D perhaps matching TRBD1 (5 bases). The CDR3 runs 15 residues. In germline, CDR1 is MNHEY, CDR2 SVGAGI. Trimming removed 0 bases from V and 3 bases from J, with 8 bases in between. The CDR3 sequence is CASSYSDSPNEKLFF. DNA of the CDR3: TGTGCCAGCAGTTACTCTGACAGCCCTAATGAAAAACTGTTTTTT.

This chain connects TRBV5-4 to TRBJ1-2; the match to TRBD1 covers 8 bases. Germline CDR1 reads SGHNT; CDR2 reads YYREEE (reference sequence). V lost 0 bases to trimming and J lost 4 bases; unmatched junction nucleotides: 8. The CDR3 runs 16 residues. The CDR3 is CASSLEGAGGSYGYTF. In DNA form, the CDR3 reads TGTGCCAGCAGCTTGGAAGGGGCAGGGGGCTCCTATGGCTACACCTTC. The whole variable domain, remainder taken from reference TRBV5-4 and TRBJ1-2, is ETGVTQSPTHLIKTRGQQVTLRCSSQSGHNTVSWYQQALGQGPQFIFQYYREEENGRGNFPPRFSGLQFPNYSSELNVNALELDDSALYLCASSLEGAGGSYGYTFGSGTRLTVV.

CDR3 sequence reads: CASGPTGDYEQYF. Here the CDR3 DNA reads TGTGCTAGTGGTCCCACCGGGGACTACGAGCAGTACTTC. The chain carries TRBV12-5 and TRBJ2-7; perhaps TRBD2 as D (5 bases). Between the trimmed V and J ends, which lost 5 bases and 3 bases, there was a span of 11 bases. Per germline, CDR1 LGHNT and CDR2 FRNRAP. This CDR3 is built from 13 residues.

The V gene is TRBV28, the J gene TRBJ1-1; D not resolved. The CDR3 consists of 10 residues. Germline V CDR1 and CDR2: MDHEN, SYDVKM. Trimming took off 2 bases at V and 7 bases at J, with 2 bases between the two ends. The CDR3 region is CASSLSEAFF. In nucleotides, the CDR3 is TGTGCCAGCAGTTTAAGTGAAGCTTTCTTT.

The rearrangement links TRBV4-3 to TRBJ2-2; a weak D match, TRBD2 (6 bases). The CDR3 runs to 15 residues. V was pared by 4 bases and J by 1 base, with 10 bases between. Germline V lookup: CDR1 LGHNA, CDR2 YSLEER. CDR3: CASSPDGGNTGELFF. As DNA, the CDR3 is TGCGCCAGCAGCCCCGACGGGGGGAACACCGGGGAGCTGTTTTTT.

The V call is TRBV2, the J call TRBJ2-1; no definite D call. Germline V gene data show CDR1 as SNHLY and CDR2 as FYNNEI. V shed 5 bases and J shed 0 bases, with 8 bases lying between them. This CDR3 region has 14 residues. CDR3 in amino acids: CASSRESSYNEQFF. In DNA, the CDR3 is TGTGCCAGCAGTCGCGAGAGCTCCTACAATGAGCAGTTCTTC.

In this sample, this clone is medium-sized. The rearrangement uses TRBV19 and TRBJ1-4; D call uncertain. Germline CDR1 and CDR2: LNHDA and SQIVND (reference sequence). The V end lost 8 bases, the J end lost 5 bases, and 12 bases lay between the germline ends. This CDR3 region has 13 residues. DNA of the CDR3: TGTGCCAGTTGGGCATTAGGCAATGAAAAACTGTTTTTT. It translates to CASWALGNEKLFF.

The chain couples TRBV19 to TRBJ1-5; TRBD1 might be the D (5 bases). Trimming shortened V by 5 bases and J by 2 bases, and 13 bases separated the two germline ends. The CDR3 consists of 15 residues. Germline V CDR1 and CDR2: LNHDA, SQIVND (reference sequence). The CDR3 nucleotides are TGTGCCAGTAGTGCGCGGGACTTTGGCAATCAGCCCCAGCATTTT. Translated: CASSARDFGNQPQHF.